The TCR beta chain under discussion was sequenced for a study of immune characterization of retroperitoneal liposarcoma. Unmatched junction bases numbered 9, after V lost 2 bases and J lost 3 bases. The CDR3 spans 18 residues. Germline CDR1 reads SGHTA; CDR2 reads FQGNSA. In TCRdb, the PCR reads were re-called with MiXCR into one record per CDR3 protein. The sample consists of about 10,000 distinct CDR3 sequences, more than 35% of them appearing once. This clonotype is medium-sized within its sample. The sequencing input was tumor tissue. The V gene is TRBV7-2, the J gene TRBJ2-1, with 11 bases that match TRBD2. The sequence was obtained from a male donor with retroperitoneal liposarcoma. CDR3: CASSLRVTSGRFYNEQFF. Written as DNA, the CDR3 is TGTGCCAGCAGCTTAAGGGTCACTAGCGGGAGATTCTACAATGAGCAGTTCTTC.